This T cell receptor (beta chain) was captured in a study of blood T cells in healthy people across ages. Findings and caveats of the study: There was a strong correlation between TCR beta diversity and naive T cell percentage.

With a J-beta primer mix and a sample-barcoded 5' primer, a second PCR ran roughly 6 to 11 cycles. TCRdb fed the 5' RACE reads into MiXCR, producing one record per CDR3 protein. The sample has 650,000 to 700,000 distinct CDR3 sequences, about a third seen once; the top ten hold less than 20%. Comments on this clonotype: The antigen remains undetermined.

The CDR3 length is 14 residues. Per the germline V gene, CDR1 is MGHRA and CDR2 is YSYEKL. The ends lost 2 bases at V and 7 bases at J; junction bases unmatched: 5. The specimen was blood. This TCR came from a woman of 80 years or more in good health. The chain has TRBV4-1 and TRBJ2-5; 9 nucleotides match TRBD1. The CDR3 DNA follows: TGCGCCAGCAGCCAAACAGGGGGCGTCGGGACCCAGTACTTC. Encoded protein: CASSQTGGVGTQYF.